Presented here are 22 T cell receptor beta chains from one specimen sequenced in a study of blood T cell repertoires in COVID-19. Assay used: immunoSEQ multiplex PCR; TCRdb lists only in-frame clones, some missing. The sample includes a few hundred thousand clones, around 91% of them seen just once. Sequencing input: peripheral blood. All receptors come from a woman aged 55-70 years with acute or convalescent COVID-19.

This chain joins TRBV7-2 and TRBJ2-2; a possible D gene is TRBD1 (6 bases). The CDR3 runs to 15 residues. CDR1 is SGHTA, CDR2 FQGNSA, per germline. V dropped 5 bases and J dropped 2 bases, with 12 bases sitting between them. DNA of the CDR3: TGTGCCAGCAGCCCCAGGACAGAAAACACCGGGGAGCTGTTTTTT. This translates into CASSPRTENTGELFF.

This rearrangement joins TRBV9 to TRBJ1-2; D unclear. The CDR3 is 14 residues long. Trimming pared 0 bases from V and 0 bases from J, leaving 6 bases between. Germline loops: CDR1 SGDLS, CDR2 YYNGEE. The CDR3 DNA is TGTGCCAGCAGCGTAGGGGCAGCTAACTATGGCTACACCTTC. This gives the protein CASSVGAANYGYTF.

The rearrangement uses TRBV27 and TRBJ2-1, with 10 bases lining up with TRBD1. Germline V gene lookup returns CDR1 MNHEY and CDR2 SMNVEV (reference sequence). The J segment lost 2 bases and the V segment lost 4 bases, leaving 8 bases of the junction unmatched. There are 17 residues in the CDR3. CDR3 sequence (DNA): TGTGCCAGCAGTTCACGGGGACAGGGGAGGACCTACAATGAGCAGTTCTTC. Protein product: CASSSRGQGRTYNEQFF.

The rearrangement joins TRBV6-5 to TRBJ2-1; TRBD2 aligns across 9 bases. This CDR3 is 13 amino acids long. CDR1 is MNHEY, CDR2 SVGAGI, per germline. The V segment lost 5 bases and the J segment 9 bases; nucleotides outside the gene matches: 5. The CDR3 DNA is TGTGCCAGCAGTCCAGCGGGAGGAGGTGAGCAGTTCTTC. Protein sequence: CASSPAGGGEQFF.

The CDR3 loop is CASSPRTGGYEKLFF. CDR3 DNA sequence: TGTGCCAGTAGCCCCCGGACAGGGGGATATGAAAAACTGTTTTTT. The chain uses TRBV19 and TRBJ1-4, with 10 bases that match TRBD1. CDR3 length: 15 residues. J lost 6 bases, V lost 6 bases, and 7 bases had no gene match. CDR1 is LNHDA and CDR2 is SQIVND in the germline V gene (reference sequence). The whole variable domain, filled in from reference TRBV19 and TRBJ1-4, reads DGGITQSPKYLFRKEGQNVTLSCEQNLNHDAMYWYRQDPGQGLRLIYYSQIVNDFQKGDIAEGYSVSREKKESFPLTVTSAQKNPTAFYLCASSPRTGGYEKLFFGSGTQLSVL.

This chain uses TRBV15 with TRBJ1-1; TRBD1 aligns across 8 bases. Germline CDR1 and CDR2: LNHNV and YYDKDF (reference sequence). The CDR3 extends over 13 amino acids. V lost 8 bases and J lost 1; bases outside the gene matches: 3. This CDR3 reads CATSDRGNTEAFF. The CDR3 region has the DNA TGTGCCACCTCTGACAGGGGGAACACTGAAGCTTTCTTT.

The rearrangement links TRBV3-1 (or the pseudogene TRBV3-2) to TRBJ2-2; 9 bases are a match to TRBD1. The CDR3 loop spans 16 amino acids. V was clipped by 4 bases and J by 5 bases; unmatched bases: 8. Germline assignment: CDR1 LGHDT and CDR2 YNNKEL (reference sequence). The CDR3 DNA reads TGTGCCAGCAGCCGGACCGGGACAGGGAGGACCGGGGAGCTGTTTTTT. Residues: CASSRTGTGRTGELFF.

The CDR3 DNA follows: TGTGCCAGCAGTTTAGCGGGAGGCCCCCAAGAGACCCAGTACTTC. It translates to CASSLAGGPQETQYF. The chain joins TRBV27 to TRBJ2-5, with 8 bases aligning to TRBD2. The V and J ends lost 2 bases and 1 base, in that order; junction bases with no gene match: 3. This CDR3 comprises 15 residues. Germline loops: CDR1 MNHEY, CDR2 SMNVEV (reference sequence).

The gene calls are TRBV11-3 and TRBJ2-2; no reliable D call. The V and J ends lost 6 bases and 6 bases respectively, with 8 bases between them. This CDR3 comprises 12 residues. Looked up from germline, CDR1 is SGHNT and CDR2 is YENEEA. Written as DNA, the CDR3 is TGTGCCAGCAGTCGGGTGGCCGGGGAGCTGTTTTTT. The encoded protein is CASSRVAGELFF.

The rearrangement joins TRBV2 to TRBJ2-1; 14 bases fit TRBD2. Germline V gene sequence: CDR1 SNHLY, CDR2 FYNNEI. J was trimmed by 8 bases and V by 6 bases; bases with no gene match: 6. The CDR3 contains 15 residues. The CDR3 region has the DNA TGTGCCAGCAGGGGGACTAGCGGGAGTAGGGATGAGCAGTTCTTC. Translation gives CASRGTSGSRDEQFF.

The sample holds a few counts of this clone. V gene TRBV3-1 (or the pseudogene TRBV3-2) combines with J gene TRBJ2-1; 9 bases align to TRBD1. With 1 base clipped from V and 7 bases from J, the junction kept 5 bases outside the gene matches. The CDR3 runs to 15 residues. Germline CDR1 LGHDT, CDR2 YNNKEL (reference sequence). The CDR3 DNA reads TGTGCCAGCAGCCAAGGGACAGGGGTTTGGAATGAGCAGTTCTTC. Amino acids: CASSQGTGVWNEQFF.

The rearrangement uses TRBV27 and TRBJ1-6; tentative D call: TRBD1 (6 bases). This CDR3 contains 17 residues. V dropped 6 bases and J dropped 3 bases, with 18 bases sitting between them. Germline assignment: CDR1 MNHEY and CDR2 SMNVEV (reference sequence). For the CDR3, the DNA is TGTGCCAGCAGACCCCCATGGGAGACAGGCTATAATTCACCCCTCCACTTT. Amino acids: CASRPPWETGYNSPLHF.

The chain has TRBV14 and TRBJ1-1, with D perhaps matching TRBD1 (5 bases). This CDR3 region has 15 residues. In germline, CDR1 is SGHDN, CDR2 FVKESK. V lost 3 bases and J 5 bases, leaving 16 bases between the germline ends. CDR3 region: CASSHWGSKGTEAFF. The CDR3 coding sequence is TGTGCCAGCAGCCATTGGGGCTCTAAAGGGACTGAAGCTTTCTTT.

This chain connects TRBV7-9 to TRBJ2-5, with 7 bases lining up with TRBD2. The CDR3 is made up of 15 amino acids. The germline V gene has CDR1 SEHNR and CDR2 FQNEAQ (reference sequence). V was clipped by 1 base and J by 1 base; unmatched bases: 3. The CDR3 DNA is TGTGCCAGCAGCTTAGATGGGACTACCCAAGAGACCCAGTACTTC. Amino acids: CASSLDGTTQETQYF. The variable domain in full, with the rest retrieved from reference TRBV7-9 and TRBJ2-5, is DTGVSQNPRHKITKRGQNVTFRCDPISEHNRLYWYRQTLGQGPEFLTYFQNEAQLEKSRLLSDRFSAERPKGSFSTLEIQRTEQGDSAMYLCASSLDGTTQETQYFGPGTRLLVL.

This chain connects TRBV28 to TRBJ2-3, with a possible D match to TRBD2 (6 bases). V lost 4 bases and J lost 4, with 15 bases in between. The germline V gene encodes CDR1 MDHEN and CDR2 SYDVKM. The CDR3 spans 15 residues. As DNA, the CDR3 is TGTGCCAGCAGTTCTACTAGCCCGGGCGCAGATACGCAGTATTTT. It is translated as CASSSTSPGADTQYF.

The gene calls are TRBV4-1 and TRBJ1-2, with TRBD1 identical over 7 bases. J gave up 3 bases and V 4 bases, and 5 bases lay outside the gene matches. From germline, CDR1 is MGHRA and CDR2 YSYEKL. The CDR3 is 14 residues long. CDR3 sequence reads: CASSPGTAYYGYTF. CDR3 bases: TGCGCCAGCAGCCCCGGGACAGCCTACTATGGCTACACCTTC.

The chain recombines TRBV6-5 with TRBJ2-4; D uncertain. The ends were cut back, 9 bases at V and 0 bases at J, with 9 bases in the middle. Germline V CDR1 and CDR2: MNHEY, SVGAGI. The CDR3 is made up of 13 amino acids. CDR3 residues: CASSLLAKNIQYF. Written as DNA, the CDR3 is TGTGCCAGTTCCCTGTTAGCCAAAAACATTCAGTACTTC.

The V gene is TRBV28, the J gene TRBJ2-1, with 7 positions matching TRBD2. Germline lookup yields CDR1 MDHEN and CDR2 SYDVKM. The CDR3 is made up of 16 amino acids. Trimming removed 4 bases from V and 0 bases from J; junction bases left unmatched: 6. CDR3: CASSSPGGSSYNEQFF. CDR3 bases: TGTGCCAGCAGTTCTCCCGGGGGGAGCTCCTACAATGAGCAGTTCTTC.

The CDR3 sequence: CASSFGSGGPVEKLFF. The CDR3 coding sequence is TGTGCCAGCAGTTTTGGCTCCGGGGGTCCTGTTGAAAAACTGTTTTTT. The rearrangement links TRBV27 to TRBJ1-4; D perhaps matches TRBD1 (5 bases). Trimming took off 3 bases at V and 7 bases at J, with 18 bases between the two ends. This CDR3 comprises 16 residues. The germline CDR1 and CDR2 sequences are MNHEY and SMNVEV (reference sequence).

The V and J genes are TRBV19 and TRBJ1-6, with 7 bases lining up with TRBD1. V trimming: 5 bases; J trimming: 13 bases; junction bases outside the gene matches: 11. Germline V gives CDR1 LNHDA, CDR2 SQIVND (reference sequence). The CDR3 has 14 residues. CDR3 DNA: TGTGCCAGTAGTCCGGACAGGTCAATTGGGCCCCTCCACTTT. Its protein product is CASSPDRSIGPLHF.

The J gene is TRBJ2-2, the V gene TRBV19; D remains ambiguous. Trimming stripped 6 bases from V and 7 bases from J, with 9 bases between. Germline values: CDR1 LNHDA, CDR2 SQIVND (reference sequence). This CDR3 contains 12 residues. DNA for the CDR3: TGTGCCAGTAGACCCGTCGGCGGGGAGCTGTTTTTT. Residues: CASRPVGGELFF.

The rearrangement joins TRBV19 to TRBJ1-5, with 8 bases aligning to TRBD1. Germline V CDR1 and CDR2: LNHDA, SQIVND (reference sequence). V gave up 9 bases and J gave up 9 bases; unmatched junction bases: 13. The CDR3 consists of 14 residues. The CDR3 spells CASRQGPSFGPQHF. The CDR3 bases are TGTGCCAGCCGACAGGGGCCCTCTTTCGGGCCCCAGCATTTT. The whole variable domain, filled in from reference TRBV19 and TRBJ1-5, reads DGGITQSPKYLFRKEGQNVTLSCEQNLNHDAMYWYRQDPGQGLRLIYYSQIVNDFQKGDIAEGYSVSREKKESFPLTVTSAQKNPTAFYLCASRQGPSFGPQHFGDGTRLSIL.